This is a list of T cell receptor beta chains from one sample in a study of early T cells in non-severe SARS-CoV-2 infection. One entry per CDR3 protein, called by TCRdb with MiXCR from the 5' RACE reads. The table has 50,000 to 60,000 distinct CDR3 sequences, around an eighth seen once. The sample consisted of whole blood. These receptors were collected from an adult who was a healthcare worker with PCR-confirmed SARS-CoV-2 infection or an uninfected control (not recorded which). Each CDR3 is given with its conserved first and last residue. Fields, in order: D gene, clone size, V gene, J gene, CDR3 DNA, CDR3 protein. A D gene is named only where the DNA matches it firmly. Not all rows give a size; the values are once, few, many and, for expanded clones, a class.

TRBD2	few	TRBV19	TRBJ2-1	TGTGCCAGTATAGGCGGGGGGGCCTACAATGAGCAGTTCTTC	CASIGGGAYNEQFF
TRBD2	many	TRBV6-6	TRBJ2-1	TGTGCCAGCAGTTACTCCGGGAGGGCTAGCGGGGGGAGCAATGAGCAGTTCTTC	CASSYSGRASGGSNEQFF
.	many	TRBV6-6	TRBJ1-1	TGTGCCAGCAGTCACTCCCCCCAGGGTAGGAACACTGAAGCTTTCTTT	CASSHSPQGRNTEAFF
TRBD1	few	TRBV12-3/TRBV12-4	TRBJ1-2	TGTGCCAGCAGACCCGGGACAGGGTATGGCTACACCTTC	CASRPGTGYGYTF
.	.	TRBV19	TRBJ1-1	TGTGCCAGTAGTATACAAGGCAGGACGGGAATCACTGAAGCTTTCTTT	CASSIQGRTGITEAFF
.	.	TRBV7-2	TRBJ1-2	TGTGCCAGCAGCTTGGCGGAGGGCTATGGCTACACCTTC	CASSLAEGYGYTF
.	many	TRBV6-5	TRBJ2-3	TGTGCCAGCAGCCGCCGATTGACAGTCACAGATACGCAGTATTTT	CASSRRLTVTDTQYF
.	few	TRBV11-2	TRBJ2-7	TGTGCCAGCAGCTTAGTATGGCGGGACGAGCAGTACTTC	CASSLVWRDEQYF
TRBD1	many	TRBV7-9	TRBJ2-7	TGTGCCAGCAGCTTAGAGGGGACAGGTGCCTACGAGCAGTACTTC	CASSLEGTGAYEQYF
.	few	TRBV12-3/TRBV12-4	TRBJ1-5	TGTGCCAGCAGTTCGGTAGGAGGCCAGCCCCAGCATTTT	CASSSVGGQPQHF
TRBD1	few	TRBV9	TRBJ1-2	TGTGCCAGCAGCGAGACAGGGGGCGATTATGGCTACACCTTC	CASSETGGDYGYTF
.	.	TRBV12-2	TRBJ2-7	TGTGCAAGTCGCTTAGTGAGTGGGACCTACTACGAGCAGTACTTC	CASRLVSGTYYEQYF
.	many	TRBV20-1	TRBJ2-1	TGCAGTGCTAGCCTGGCGGGGATTTACAATGAGCAGTTCTTC	CSASLAGIYNEQFF
.	many	TRBV6-6	TRBJ1-4	TGTGCCAGCAGCCCTTCCCCTCCGTATGAAAAACTGTTTTTT	CASSPSPPYEKLFF
.	.	TRBV2	TRBJ2-5	TGTGCCAGCACCCCGGCTTCGGTAGTGGAGACCCAGTACTTC	CASTPASVVETQYF
TRBD1	.	TRBV3-1	TRBJ1-5	TGTGCCAGCAGTACAGACAGGGGAAATCAGCCCCAGCATTTT	CASSTDRGNQPQHF
TRBD2	once	TRBV20-1	TRBJ2-7	TGCAGTGTTCCGACTAGCGGGTACGTGGAGTACTTC	CSVPTSGYVEYF
.	.	TRBV19	TRBJ2-5	TGTGCCAGTAGTGACGGGGGTCTGGAAGGCCAAGAGACCCAGTACTTC	CASSDGGLEGQETQYF
.	few	TRBV18	TRBJ1-2	TGTGCCAGCTCACGGCCAGGGGATGGCTACACCTTC	CASSRPGDGYTF
TRBD2	many	TRBV3-1	TRBJ2-5	TGTGCCAGCAGCCCTAGCGGGACAGAGACCCAGTACTTC	CASSPSGTETQYF
.	few	TRBV9	TRBJ2-1	TGTGCCAGATACAATGAGCAGTTCTTC	CARYNEQFF
.	few	TRBV7-9	TRBJ2-2	TGTGCCAGCAGCTTACAGGCCGGCGGGGAGCTGTTTTTT	CASSLQAGGELFF
.	few	TRBV6-5	TRBJ1-1	TGTGCCAGCATTGTCAGGGCAGGGTCTGGGGACACTGAAGCTTTCTTT	CASIVRAGSGDTEAFF